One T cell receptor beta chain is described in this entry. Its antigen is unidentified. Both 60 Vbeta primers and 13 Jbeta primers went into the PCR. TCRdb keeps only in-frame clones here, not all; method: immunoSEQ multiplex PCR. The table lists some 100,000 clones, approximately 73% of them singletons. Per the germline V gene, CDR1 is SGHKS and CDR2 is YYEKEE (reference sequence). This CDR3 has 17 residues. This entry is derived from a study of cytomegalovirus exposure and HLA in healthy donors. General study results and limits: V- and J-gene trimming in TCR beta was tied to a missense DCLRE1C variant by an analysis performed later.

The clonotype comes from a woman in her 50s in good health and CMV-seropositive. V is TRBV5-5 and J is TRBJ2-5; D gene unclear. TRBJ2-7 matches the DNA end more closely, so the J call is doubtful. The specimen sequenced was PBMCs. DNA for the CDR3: TGTGCCAGCAGCTTGGCCTGGGCAGGTTTTGATTTCTACGAGCAGTACTTC. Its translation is CASSLAWAGFDFYEQYF.